This passage covers 26 T cell receptor beta chains from one sample sequenced in a study of cytomegalovirus exposure and HLA in healthy donors. The PCR was carried out with 60 Vbeta primers and 13 Jbeta primers. Clones were read by immunoSEQ multiplex PCR, and TCRdb kept only the in-frame ones, dropping some. Found here are fewer than 100,000 clones, roughly four fifths of them singletons; the top ten hold approximately 8%. The material sequenced was PBMCs. These receptors were collected from a female donor in good health and CMV-seronegative.

Here the CDR3 DNA reads TGTGCCAGCAGCGTAGCGGGGACAGGGGGCGGTGGAAATTCACCCCTCCACTTT. This encodes CASSVAGTGGGGNSPLHF. The chain uses TRBV9 and TRBJ1-6, with TRBD1 identical over 12 bases. Germline loops: CDR1 SGDLS, CDR2 YYNGEE. CDR3 size: 18 residues. Trimming removed 0 bases from V and 7 bases from J; junction bases left unmatched: 8.

The chain employs TRBV6-1 and TRBJ2-5; 12 bases align to TRBD2. CDR3 length: 16 residues. CDR1 and CDR2 from the germline V gene are MNHNS and SASEGT. With 4 bases clipped from V and 5 bases from J, the junction kept 8 bases outside the gene matches. DNA for the CDR3: TGTGCCAGCAGTGGACGACTAGCGGGAGAATACGAGACCCAGTACTTC. Translation: CASSGRLAGEYETQYF.

This chain links TRBV5-4 with TRBJ1-1, with TRBD1 matching 9 bases. The germline V gene has CDR1 SGHNT and CDR2 YYREEE (reference sequence). After removal of 4 bases from V and 0 bases from J, the junction contained 4 bases not matched to a gene. This CDR3 region has 15 residues. CDR3 bases: TGTGCCAGCAGCCCCGGGACAGGGATGAACACTGAAGCTTTCTTT. Its translation: CASSPGTGMNTEAFF. Filled out from reference TRBV5-4 and TRBJ1-1, the complete variable domain reads ETGVTQSPTHLIKTRGQQVTLRCSSQSGHNTVSWYQQALGQGPQFIFQYYREEENGRGNFPPRFSGLQFPNYSSELNVNALELDDSALYLCASSPGTGMNTEAFFGQGTRLTVV.

This clone was observed a few times. The rearrangement links TRBV11-1 to TRBJ2-2, with 10 bases aligning to TRBD2. After removal of 1 base from V and 6 bases from J, the junction contained 8 bases not matched to a gene. The CDR3 extends over 17 amino acids. In germline, CDR1 is SGHAT, CDR2 FQDESV (reference sequence). The CDR3 sequence is CASSLEDSGGPAGELFF. The CDR3 DNA reads as TGTGCCAGCAGCTTAGAGGATAGCGGGGGGCCGGCCGGGGAGCTGTTTTTT.

The chain links TRBV4-1 to TRBJ1-4; D possibly corresponds to TRBD1 (5 bases). Trimming shortened V by 0 bases and J by 10 bases, and 9 bases separated the two germline ends. Germline V CDR1 and CDR2: MGHRA, YSYEKL. The CDR3 is 13 residues long. For the CDR3, the DNA is TGCGCCAGCAGCCAAGAAATAAGGGGAAAACTGTTTTTT. Amino acid sequence: CASSQEIRGKLFF.

Only a few counts were recorded for this clone. The V and J genes are TRBV6-1 and TRBJ2-3; 7 nucleotides line up with TRBD2. The CDR3 is 14 amino acids. Losses at the gene ends were 5 bases for V and 3 bases for J; bases not matched to a gene: 5. The germline V gene has CDR1 MNHNS and CDR2 SASEGT. CDR3 protein: CASSIRGGTDTQYF. DNA of the CDR3: TGTGCCAGCAGTATCCGCGGGGGAACAGATACGCAGTATTTT.

This clone turned up a few times. The rearrangement links TRBV11-3 to TRBJ2-1, with D perhaps TRBD1 (7 bases). The CDR3 loop spans 16 amino acids. Germline assignment: CDR1 SGHNT and CDR2 YENEEA. V was pared by 3 bases and J by 5 bases, with 17 bases between. The CDR3 spells CASSLSTGRGDNEQFF. The CDR3, as DNA: TGTGCCAGCAGCTTGTCGACAGGGCGCGGGGACAATGAGCAGTTCTTC.

V usage is TRBV7-9 and J usage is TRBJ1-1; D not certain. With 5 bases removed from V and 1 base from J, the gap between germline ends came to 11 bases. The V gene's germline CDR1 is SEHNR and CDR2 FQNEAQ (reference sequence). The CDR3 has 14 amino acids. CDR3 residues: CASSPPTTNTEAFF. The DNA for the CDR3 is TGTGCCAGCAGCCCCCCGACAACGAACACTGAAGCTTTCTTT.

The V call is TRBV7-9, the J call TRBJ1-5; D uncertain. Germline V gene sequence: CDR1 SEHNR, CDR2 FQNEAQ (reference sequence). Trimming left V 4 bases short and J 4 bases short, with 8 bases between. The CDR3 totals 13 residues. The CDR3 reads CASSSQVNQPQHF. The CDR3 DNA is TGTGCCAGCAGCTCTCAGGTTAATCAGCCCCAGCATTTT.

The V gene is TRBV2, the J gene TRBJ1-2; D not resolved. Germline lookup yields CDR1 SNHLY and CDR2 FYNNEI. There are 14 residues in the CDR3. V lost 4 bases and J 7 bases, leaving 16 bases between the germline ends. The CDR3 nucleotides read TGTGCCAGCAGTGTTGACGGGCAGGAGGCTGGCTACACCTTC. Protein product: CASSVDGQEAGYTF.

The chain combines TRBV7-9 with TRBJ1-3; 12 bases are a match to TRBD1. This CDR3 spans 15 amino acids. Germline loops: CDR1 SEHNR, CDR2 FQNEAQ (reference sequence). With 3 bases clipped from V and 7 bases from J, the junction kept 4 bases outside the gene matches. The CDR3 region has the DNA TGTGCCAGCAGCTTTCCGGGACAGGGGGCGAACACCATATATTTT. Encoded protein: CASSFPGQGANTIYF.

This chain uses TRBV11-1 with TRBJ2-1; D gene uncertain. Per the germline V gene, CDR1 is SGHAT and CDR2 is FQDESV (reference sequence). The CDR3 is made up of 14 amino acids. Trimming pared 3 bases from V and 5 bases from J, leaving 11 bases between. In nucleotides, the CDR3 is TGTGCCAGCAGCTTCGGCGGCCCGGACAATGAGCAGTTCTTC. Its protein is CASSFGGPDNEQFF.

This rearrangement joins TRBV12-5 to TRBJ2-1, with 9 bases identical to TRBD2. The germline gives CDR1 LGHNT, CDR2 FRNRAP. The CDR3 covers 19 residues. The V gene end was trimmed by 0 bases and the J gene end by 2 bases; junction bases not matched to a gene: 11. CDR3 sequence (DNA): TGTGCTAGTGGTTTGGTACGGAGTAGCGGGAGTGTCGCCTACAATGAGCAGTTCTTC. Residues: CASGLVRSSGSVAYNEQFF. The complete variable domain, with remaining parts taken from reference TRBV12-5 and TRBJ2-1, reads DARVTQTPRHKVTEMGQEVTMRCQPILGHNTVFWYRQTMMQGLELLAYFRNRAPLDDSGMPKDRFSAEMPDATLATLKIQPSEPRDSAVYFCASGLVRSSGSVAYNEQFFGPGTRLTVL.

The J gene is TRBJ2-7, the V gene TRBV5-6, with 11 positions matching TRBD1. The junction had 7 bases not matched to a gene; V was cut back by 4 bases and J by 4 bases. Germline CDR1 reads SGHDT; CDR2 reads YYEEEE. The CDR3 is 15 residues long. The CDR3 protein is CASSPGQGALYEQYF. The CDR3 nucleotides are TGTGCCAGCAGCCCCGGACAGGGGGCGTTATACGAGCAGTACTTC. Full variable domain (outside the CDR3, taken from reference TRBV5-6 and TRBJ2-7): DAGVTQSPTHLIKTRGQQVTLRCSPKSGHDTVSWYQQALGQGPQFIFQYYEEEERQRGNFPDRFSGHQFPNYSSELNVNALLLGDSALYLCASSPGQGALYEQYFGPGTRLTVT.

The V and J genes are TRBV5-4 and TRBJ1-2; 7 nucleotides align to TRBD1. Germline V gives CDR1 SGHNT, CDR2 YYREEE (reference sequence). Trimming at V came to 1 base and at J to 8 bases, leaving 8 bases not matched to a gene. The CDR3 has 14 residues. CDR3: CASSLRDRVGGYTF. Here the CDR3 DNA reads TGTGCCAGCAGCTTGAGGGACAGAGTCGGAGGCTACACCTTC.

The rearrangement joins TRBV18 to TRBJ1-5; 7 bases map to TRBD1. CDR1 is KGHSH, CDR2 LQKENI, per germline. V gave up 0 bases and J gave up 1 base; unmatched junction bases: 3. This CDR3 comprises 16 residues. The CDR3 here is CASSPPNRGSNQPQHF. Written as DNA, the CDR3 is TGTGCCAGCTCACCACCGAACAGGGGAAGCAATCAGCCCCAGCATTTT.

This clone was seen only a few times. The rearrangement uses TRBV11-2 and TRBJ1-1, with D maybe TRBD1 (6 bases). There are 13 residues in the CDR3. Looked up from germline, CDR1 is SGHAT and CDR2 is FQNNGV. Trimming cost V 1 base and J 6 bases, with 9 bases left between them. In nucleotides, the CDR3 is TGTGCCAGCAGCTTAGTAGGGGGATCTGAAGCTTTCTTT. Its translation: CASSLVGGSEAFF.

This rearrangement joins TRBV19 to TRBJ1-4; D ambiguous. CDR3 length: 14 residues. The germline V gene has CDR1 LNHDA and CDR2 SQIVND (reference sequence). The V gene lost 4 bases and the J gene lost 7 bases, with 13 bases spanning the gap. Here the CDR3 DNA reads TGTGCCAGTAGTAACGAGGAGATCGGTGAAAAACTGTTTTTT. This sequence encodes CASSNEEIGEKLFF.

Worth noting for this clone: Other DNA variants within this sample encode the same CDR3. J is TRBJ1-4 and V is TRBV7-9; 8 bases agree with TRBD1. CDR1 is SEHNR and CDR2 is FQNEAQ in the germline V gene (reference sequence). V lost 1 base and J lost 7; bases outside the gene matches: 2. The CDR3 extends over 14 amino acids. Here the CDR3 DNA reads TGTGCCAGCAGCTTAGAGGGGACAGGTGAAAAACTGTTTTTT. It is translated as CASSLEGTGEKLFF.

The chain joins TRBV25-1 to TRBJ2-7; TRBD1 matches at 10 bases. From germline, CDR1 is MGHDK and CDR2 SYGVNS. After removal of 7 bases from V and 3 bases from J, the junction contained 3 bases not matched to a gene. The CDR3 totals 13 residues. CDR3 loop: CASTRTGGYEQYF. The CDR3 DNA follows: TGTGCCAGCACCCGGACAGGGGGCTACGAGCAGTACTTC.

The genes are TRBV25-1 and TRBJ2-3; tentatively, D is TRBD1 (6 bases). Germline values: CDR1 MGHDK, CDR2 SYGVNS. With 4 bases removed from V and 6 bases from J, the gap between germline ends came to 20 bases. This CDR3 contains 16 residues. This CDR3 reads CASSGGGKGHSDTQYF. For the CDR3, the DNA is TGTGCCAGCAGTGGAGGGGGTAAGGGGCATTCCGATACGCAGTATTTT.

The table lists this clone with a count of one. The rearrangement joins TRBV5-1 to TRBJ2-5, with 8 nucleotides matching TRBD2. The CDR3 covers 16 residues. With 6 bases clipped from V and 0 bases from J, the junction kept 10 bases outside the gene matches. Germline lookup yields CDR1 SGHRS and CDR2 YFSETQ. CDR3 loop: CASKSGAGEYQETQYF. Written as DNA, the CDR3 is TGCGCCAGCAAATCCGGAGCGGGGGAGTACCAAGAGACCCAGTACTTC.

This sequence joins TRBV7-2 and TRBJ2-1; 9 bases agree with TRBD2. With 7 bases clipped from V and 5 bases from J, the junction kept 6 bases outside the gene matches. This CDR3 comprises 14 residues. Germline CDR1 and CDR2: SGHTA and FQGNSA. CDR3 nucleotide sequence: TGTGCCAGCAACCTTCGACTAGCGGACAATGAGCAGTTCTTC. Its protein is CASNLRLADNEQFF.

This clone has more than one count but fewer than ten. The gene calls are TRBV5-6 and TRBJ2-7, with 9 bases fitting TRBD1. CDR1 and CDR2 from the germline V gene are SGHDT and YYEEEE. V shed 6 bases, J shed 3 bases, and the junction held 7 bases outside the gene matches. The CDR3 loop spans 14 amino acids. CDR3 coding DNA: TGTGCCAGCACCCGTGGACAGGGGTACTACGAGCAGTACTTC. Encoded protein: CASTRGQGYYEQYF.

V usage is TRBV7-9 and J usage is TRBJ1-1; weak D call: TRBD1 (5 bases). Germline values: CDR1 SEHNR, CDR2 FQNEAQ (reference sequence). This CDR3 has 12 amino acids. V shed 5 bases and J shed 4 bases, with 8 bases lying between them. The CDR3 is CASSPGITEAFF. The CDR3 nucleotides are TGTGCCAGCAGCCCAGGGATCACTGAAGCTTTCTTT.

J is TRBJ2-7 and V is TRBV5-1; D not resolved. V lost 0 bases and J 0 bases, leaving 10 bases between the germline ends. The CDR3 contains 15 residues. CDR1 and CDR2 (germline): SGHRS, YFSETQ. The CDR3 loop reads CASSLGEHSSYEQYF. The CDR3 coding sequence is TGCGCCAGCAGCTTGGGTGAGCACAGCTCCTACGAGCAGTACTTC.